This entry is about one T cell receptor (beta chain). Its target is unknown. Constant-segment primers were used for 5'RACE, and the resulting TCR alpha and TCR beta cDNA libraries carried sample barcodes and UMIs. TCRdb re-called the 5' RACE reads through MiXCR, storing one row per CDR3 protein. The data contain approximately 300,000 distinct CDR3 sequences, about 15% of them singletons. This sample is part of a study of T-cell memory formation after mild COVID-19. Study-level background: TCR clusters mostly belonged to single donors.

CDR1 is DFQATT, CDR2 SNEGSKA, per germline (reference sequence). The J segment lost 0 bases and the V segment lost 6 bases, leaving 17 bases of the junction unmatched. This CDR3 spans 18 amino acids. Findings of the study overall: Shrinking CD4+ clones were chiefly CM and EM; CD8+ ones were chiefly EMRA. A balance of CD4 and CD8 characterized clones contracting day 15 to 85, whereas later expanders leaned CD4+.

The chain has TRBV20-1 and TRBJ2-7; the match to TRBD2 covers 10 bases. Sequenced input: PBMCs or a T cell subset sorted from them (not recorded which). The receptor's source is a man aged 18 to 29 who had mild COVID-19 (a few samples of this study predate the infection). Cell type and time point are not known. Here the CDR3 reads CSATRGLAGAPFSYEQYF. CDR3 coding DNA: TGCAGTGCGACTAGGGGGCTAGCGGGGGCCCCGTTCTCCTACGAGCAGTACTTC.